Following are 16 T cell receptor beta chains from one sample sequenced in a study of control samples from healthy donors and cancer patients. Profiling relied on immunoSEQ multiplex PCR, and the TCRdb table lists in-frame clones only, not all of them. The sample yields over 40,000 clones, around nine tenths seen once. Sequenced sample: PBMCs. These receptor sequences come from a man aged 50-60 years with head and neck cancer.

This chain links TRBV18 with TRBJ2-7; 8 nucleotides agree with TRBD2. Germline loops: CDR1 KGHSH, CDR2 LQKENI. Trimming took 3 bases from V and 0 from J; bases not matched to a gene: 4. This CDR3 contains 15 residues. In DNA form, the CDR3 reads TGTGCCAGCTCACCGGCCAGCGGGGGCTCCTACGAGCAGTACTTC. Encoded protein: CASSPASGGSYEQYF. The full variable domain, its missing parts supplied by reference TRBV18 and TRBJ2-7, is NAGVMQNPRHLVRRRGQEARLRCSPMKGHSHVYWYRQLPEEGLKFMVYLQKENIIDESGMPKERFSAEFPKEGPSILRIQQVVRGDSAAYFCASSPASGGSYEQYFGPGTRLTVT.

The J gene is TRBJ2-1, the V gene TRBV6-1; D is perhaps TRBD1 or TRBD2 (5 bases each). Germline V gene lookup returns CDR1 MNHNS and CDR2 SASEGT. Deletions cut 2 bases from V and 6 bases from J, with 11 bases between. The CDR3 runs 14 residues. CDR3 residues: CASSETRGLNEQFF. CDR3 coding DNA: TGTGCCAGCAGTGAAACGAGGGGCCTCAATGAGCAGTTCTTC.

CDR3 coding DNA: TGTGCCAGCAGCTCGAGACTAGCGGCGGGGACCGGGGAGCTGTTTTTT. Its protein product is CASSSRLAAGTGELFF. The rearrangement uses TRBV14 and TRBJ2-2, with 9 bases fitting TRBD2. Per germline, CDR1 SGHDN and CDR2 FVKESK. The J segment lost 5 bases and the V segment lost 5 bases, leaving 9 bases of the junction unmatched. CDR3 length equals 16 residues.

The CDR3 DNA is TGTGCCACCAGCAGATGGCGGGCTCCGCAAGAGACCCAGTACTTC. Translated: CATSRWRAPQETQYF. The chain carries TRBV15 and TRBJ2-5, with D possibly TRBD2 on 5 matching bases. Germline V CDR1 and CDR2: LNHNV, YYDKDF (reference sequence). Trimming shortened V by 2 bases and J by 2 bases, and 12 bases separated the two germline ends. There are 15 residues in the CDR3. Looking up the rest from reference TRBV15 and TRBJ2-5 gives the full variable domain: DAMVIQNPRYQVTQFGKPVTLSCSQTLNHNVMYWYQQKSSQAPKLLFHYYDKDFNNEADTPDNFQSRRPNTSFCFLDIRSPGLGDTAMYLCATSRWRAPQETQYFGPGTRLLVL.

Only one count was recorded for this clone. The chain links TRBV5-1 to TRBJ1-2; D is ambiguous. The V end lost 0 bases, the J end lost 0 bases, and 12 bases lay between the germline ends. Germline CDR1 reads SGHRS; CDR2 reads YFSETQ. The CDR3 has 16 amino acids. DNA of the CDR3: TGCGCCAGCAGCTTGGTATATCCACCCACTAACTATGGCTACACCTTC. Residues: CASSLVYPPTNYGYTF.

The V gene is TRBV7-9, the J gene TRBJ2-1; 9 nucleotides line up with TRBD1. The CDR3 loop spans 16 amino acids. V was clipped by 5 bases and J by 7 bases; unmatched bases: 12. CDR1 SEHNR and CDR2 FQNEAQ come from the germline V gene (reference sequence). CDR3 loop: CASSLPQGARVNEQFF. The CDR3 nucleotides are TGTGCCAGCAGCCTGCCACAGGGGGCGCGGGTGAATGAGCAGTTCTTC. The whole variable domain, filled in from reference TRBV7-9 and TRBJ2-1, reads DTGVSQNPRHKITKRGQNVTFRCDPISEHNRLYWYRQTLGQGPEFLTYFQNEAQLEKSRLLSDRFSAERPKGSFSTLEIQRTEQGDSAMYLCASSLPQGARVNEQFFGPGTRLTVL.

V gene TRBV6-6 combines with J gene TRBJ2-3, with 16 bases lining up with TRBD2. The CDR3 loop spans 18 amino acids. Per the germline V gene, CDR1 is MNHNY and CDR2 is SVGAGI (reference sequence). After removal of 5 bases from V and 3 bases from J, the junction contained 8 bases not matched to a gene. The CDR3 spells CASSLGTSGGAVTDTQYF. Written as DNA, the CDR3 is TGTGCCAGCAGTCTTGGGACTAGCGGGGGGGCGGTAACAGATACGCAGTATTTT.

This chain links TRBV11-2 with TRBJ2-3; 10 bases agree with TRBD2. Germline CDR1 and CDR2: SGHAT and FQNNGV. J gave up 6 bases and V 6 bases, and 9 bases lay outside the gene matches. This CDR3 has 15 amino acids. CDR3 protein: CASRKPGLAWDTQYF. In DNA form, the CDR3 reads TGTGCCAGCAGGAAACCGGGACTAGCGTGGGATACGCAGTATTTT.

This sequence joins TRBV5-1 and TRBJ2-6; the D gene is possibly TRBD2 (5 bases). The CDR3 spans 15 residues. Germline assignment: CDR1 SGHRS and CDR2 YFSETQ. Trimming cost V 4 bases and J 1 base, with 9 bases left between them. The CDR3: CASSPRESGANVLTF. The CDR3 DNA is TGCGCCAGCAGCCCGAGGGAGTCTGGGGCCAACGTCCTGACTTTC. Supplemented by reference TRBV5-1 and TRBJ2-6, the full variable domain reads KAGVTQTPRYLIKTRGQQVTLSCSPISGHRSVSWYQQTPGQGLQFLFEYFSETQRNKGNFPGRFSGRQFSNSRSEMNVSTLELGDSALYLCASSPRESGANVLTFGAGSRLTVL.

The CDR3 nucleotides are TGTGCCAGCAGCCAAGATAGGGGGGAGGGGACCTCCTACGAGCAGTACTTC. Translated: CASSQDRGEGTSYEQYF. This chain connects TRBV4-2 to TRBJ2-7; weak D call: TRBD2 (7 bases). This CDR3 has 17 residues. V was clipped by 0 bases and J by 0 bases, with 15 bases between them. Germline CDR1 LGHNA, CDR2 YNFKEQ.

Regarding this clone: A junction end diverges from the germline sequence, so it may reflect a read error. Different DNA sequences within this sample yield the same CDR3. V is TRBV4-1 and J is TRBJ1-2; D remains unclear. CDR1 is MGHRA and CDR2 is YSYEKL in the germline V gene. The CDR3 runs 13 residues. The CDR3 sequence: CASSQVLYYGYTF. The CDR3 DNA sequence: TGCGCCAGCAGCCAAGTTTTGTACTATGGCTACACATTC.

The chain carries TRBV21-1 and TRBJ1-5. TRBV21-1 is termed a pseudogene. The length of the CDR3 is 18 residues. This chain's CDR3 is CASSKGTWRNGGNQPQHF. As DNA, the CDR3 is TGTGCCAGCAGCAAAGGCACCTGGAGGAACGGAGGAAATCAGCCCCAGCATTTT.

The chain combines TRBV5-6 with TRBJ2-7; 10 nucleotides align to TRBD2. The CDR3 extends over 18 amino acids. Germline CDR1 SGHDT, CDR2 YYEEEE. Trimming at V came to 1 base and at J to 3 bases, leaving 13 bases not matched to a gene. The CDR3, as DNA: TGTGCCAGCAGCTTGTTGCTAGCGGGGGTTCGGGTGGGCTACGAGCAGTACTTC. The encoded protein is CASSLLLAGVRVGYEQYF.

The chain is built from TRBV19 and TRBJ1-1, with TRBD1 matching 8 bases. Trimming took 8 bases from V and 2 from J; bases not matched to a gene: 10. The CDR3 has 15 residues. CDR1 and CDR2 (germline): LNHDA, SQIVND (reference sequence). The CDR3 here is CASSSSGGGNTEAFF. CDR3 sequence (DNA): TGTGCCAGTTCCTCATCAGGGGGCGGAAACACTGAAGCTTTCTTT.

Written as DNA, the CDR3 is TGTGCCAGCAGTGCAGAGGCGAACACTGAAGCTTTCTTT. It is translated as CASSAEANTEAFF. The V call is TRBV6-4, the J call TRBJ1-1; D gene ambiguous. This CDR3 is built from 13 residues. In germline, CDR1 is MRHNA, CDR2 SNTAGT. The V end lost 4 bases, the J end lost 1 base, and 7 bases lay between the germline ends.

J is TRBJ2-7 and V is TRBV2; tentative D call: TRBD2 (6 bases). The CDR3 extends over 12 amino acids. Trimming removed 10 bases from V and 2 bases from J, with 12 bases in between. Looked up from germline, CDR1 is SNHLY and CDR2 is FYNNEI. CDR3 coding DNA: TGTGCCACCAGCGGGCTCGCCTACGAGCAGTACTTC. This sequence encodes CATSGLAYEQYF.